This T cell receptor beta chain stems from a study of identical twins. General study points: Whereas memory repertoires showed no such difference, abundant cord blood beta clonotypes carried fewer insertions.

This clonotype was seen at least ten times. Its cognate antigen is unknown. V lost 6 bases and J lost 0, with 13 bases in between. The CDR3 extends over 15 amino acids. The germline gives CDR1 MGHDK, CDR2 SYGVNS. Each cDNA held unique molecular identifiers, and template switching gave it a universal primer site. A single record per CDR3 protein comes from TCRdb applying MiXCR to the 5' RACE reads. The sample has 250,000 or so distinct CDR3 sequences, roughly 8% seen once. These sequences were also reported in another study, on yellow fever vaccine responses in identical twins.

This clonotype was obtained from a woman aged 18-30 years in good health. The chain links TRBV25-1 to TRBJ2-3; TRBD1 might be the D (6 bases). Sequencing was carried out using CD8+ T cells sorted from blood. In nucleotides, the CDR3 is TGTGCCAGCAGCGCACAGGGCCTTAGCACAGATACGCAGTATTTT. Translation: CASSAQGLSTDTQYF. Full variable domain (missing parts from reference TRBV25-1 and TRBJ2-3): EADIYQTPRYLVIGTGKKITLECSQTMGHDKMYWYQQDPGMELHLIHYSYGVNSTEKGDLSSESTVSRIRTEHFPLTLESARPSHTSQYLCASSAQGLSTDTQYFGPGTRLTVL.